These 23 T cell receptor beta chains originate from one sample sequenced in a study of T cells in Graves' hyperthyroidism and ophthalmopathy. Amplification yielded TCR beta CDR3 regions, with RNA transcripts as the source. The TCR CDR3 first-round RT-PCR relied on the HTBI primer set. MiXCR, applied by TCRdb to the multiplex PCR reads, yields one record per CDR3 protein. The table lists about 280,000 distinct CDR3 sequences, less than 30% of them singletons. Specimen: blood. These receptors were collected from a man aged 35-49 years with Graves' hyperthyroidism that later progressed to Graves' ophthalmopathy.

Many counts were recorded for this clonotype. The CDR3: CASSLASSYNEQFF. DNA of the CDR3: TGTGCCAGCAGCTTAGCCAGCTCCTACAATGAGCAGTTCTTC. The chain combines TRBV7-9 with TRBJ2-1, with D unresolved. Trimming took off 0 bases at V and 0 bases at J, with 3 bases between the two ends. The CDR3 totals 14 residues. CDR1 is SEHNR, CDR2 FQNEAQ, per germline (reference sequence).

This clonotype was recorded many times. The genes are TRBV20-1 and TRBJ2-7; TRBD2 agrees at 15 bases. CDR1 and CDR2 (germline): DFQATT, SNEGSKA (reference sequence). The V and J ends lost 1 base and 2 bases, in that order; junction bases with no gene match: 6. The CDR3 is 17 residues long. The CDR3: CSARGRTSGRVAYEQYF. In nucleotides, the CDR3 is TGCAGTGCTAGAGGGAGGACTAGCGGGAGGGTTGCCTACGAGCAGTACTTC.

This clonotype was recorded many times. The rearrangement uses TRBV2 and TRBJ1-1; TRBD1 might be the D (5 bases). Looked up from germline, CDR1 is SNHLY and CDR2 is FYNNEI. The V end was cut by 7 bases, the J end by 3 bases, with 18 bases between. CDR3 size: 15 residues. The CDR3 here is CASTGPRVVDTEAFF. The CDR3 nucleotides are TGTGCCAGCACAGGGCCTAGAGTAGTTGACACTGAAGCTTTCTTT.

V and J are TRBV7-2 and TRBJ2-7; D gene ambiguous. CDR1 SGHTA and CDR2 FQGNSA come from the germline V gene. This CDR3 has 15 residues. The V end lost 1 base, the J end lost 0 bases, and 10 bases lay between the germline ends. The CDR3 loop is CASSLGTMSSYEQYF. CDR3 nucleotide sequence: TGTGCCAGCAGCTTAGGTACTATGAGCTCCTACGAGCAGTACTTC. Variable domain in full (rest from reference TRBV7-2 and TRBJ2-7): GAGVSQSPSNKVTEKGKDVELRCDPISGHTALYWYRQSLGQGLEFLIYFQGNSAPDKSGLPSDRFSAERTGGSVSTLTIQRTQQEDSAVYLCASSLGTMSSYEQYFGPGTRLTVT.

In this sample, this clonotype turned up many times. CDR3 amino acids: CSASEANYGYTF. The CDR3 bases are TGCAGTGCATCAGAAGCTAACTATGGCTACACCTTC. V is TRBV29-1 and J is TRBJ1-2; D is unclear. Looked up from germline, CDR1 is SQVTM and CDR2 is ANQGSEA. This CDR3 has 12 amino acids.

This clonotype was found many times. V and J are TRBV12-3 or TRBV12-4 and TRBJ2-2; D might be TRBD1 (7 bases). The V end lost 1 base, the J end lost 2 bases, and 23 bases lay between the germline ends. The CDR3 is 20 residues long. The CDR3 protein is CASSLEGAAGGSLNTGELFF. The CDR3 nucleotides are TGTGCCAGCAGTTTAGAGGGGGCCGCCGGGGGCAGCTTAAACACCGGGGAGCTGTTTTTT.

This clonotype was recorded at least ten times. The CDR3, as DNA: TGTGCCAGCAGTTACTCGACAGGGATGAACACTGAAGCTTTCTTT. As protein: CASSYSTGMNTEAFF. The genes are TRBV6-5 and TRBJ1-1; 7 bases are a match to TRBD1. The CDR3 contains 15 residues. V was clipped by 0 bases and J by 0 bases; unmatched bases: 1. CDR1 and CDR2 (germline): MNHEY, SVGAGI.

In nucleotides, the CDR3 is TGCAGTGCTAGAGCCGGGACAGAGATATACTATGGCTACACCTTC. As protein: CSARAGTEIYYGYTF. The J gene is TRBJ1-2, the V gene TRBV20-1; 7 bases are a match to TRBD1. CDR1 is DFQATT, CDR2 SNEGSKA, per germline (reference sequence). This CDR3 region has 15 residues. V shed 1 base, J shed 3 bases, and the junction held 8 bases outside the gene matches.

At least ten counts were recorded for this clonotype. The rearrangement joins TRBV24-1 to TRBJ1-3, with D uncertain. CDR1 and CDR2 (germline): KGHDR, SFDVKD. Trimming shortened V by 2 bases and J by 0 bases, and 4 bases separated the two germline ends. CDR3 size: 14 residues. This CDR3 is CATSDSNSGNTIYF. The CDR3 coding sequence is TGTGCCACCAGTGATTCGAACTCTGGAAACACCATATATTTT.

J is TRBJ2-7 and V is TRBV28, with no clear D. This CDR3 has 15 residues. Germline lookup yields CDR1 MDHEN and CDR2 SYDVKM. V shed 4 bases and J shed 4 bases, with 17 bases lying between them. The DNA of the CDR3 is TGTGCCAGCAGTTCAGTTGCACTATCCCCTTACGAGCAGTACTTC. Encoded protein: CASSSVALSPYEQYF.

The chain has TRBV20-1 and TRBJ2-7, with 11 bases identical to TRBD2. This CDR3 spans 15 amino acids. V shed 2 bases and J 3 bases; nucleotides not matched to a gene: 6. Germline CDR1 DFQATT, CDR2 SNEGSKA (reference sequence). The CDR3 region is CSARPRLAGLYEQYF. In DNA form, the CDR3 reads TGCAGTGCTAGACCTCGACTAGCGGGACTCTACGAGCAGTACTTC.

This clonotype was recorded at least ten times. V usage is TRBV20-1 and J usage is TRBJ2-2; D ambiguous. V was shortened by 2 bases and J by 2 bases, with 12 bases between the two germline ends. The CDR3 covers 15 residues. Germline V gives CDR1 DFQATT, CDR2 SNEGSKA (reference sequence). The chain's CDR3 is CSARRVTLNTGELFF. The DNA of the CDR3 is TGCAGTGCTAGACGGGTCACACTTAACACCGGGGAGCTGTTTTTT.

This clonotype was seen at least ten times. CDR3 sequence (DNA): TGTGCCAGTGACGATCAGGGGGGCATCTATGGCTACACCTTC. As protein: CASDDQGGIYGYTF. The chain uses TRBV6-5 and TRBJ1-2, with 7 bases lining up with TRBD1. This CDR3 contains 14 residues. Germline values: CDR1 MNHEY, CDR2 SVGAGI. Trimming took 9 bases from V and 4 from J; bases not matched to a gene: 11.

This clonotype was observed at least ten times. This chain joins TRBV18 and TRBJ2-5; a weak D match, TRBD1 (11 bases). V lost 6 bases and J lost 10, with 30 bases in between. This CDR3 is 17 amino acids long. The germline V gene has CDR1 KGHSH and CDR2 LQKENI. The CDR3 coding sequence is TGTGCCAGCTCTGCGCGGGACAGGGGGACTAGCGAAGGTATCCAGTACTTC. Amino acids: CASSARDRGTSEGIQYF. Looking up the rest from reference TRBV18 and TRBJ2-5 gives the full variable domain: NAGVMQNPRHLVRRRGQEARLRCSPMKGHSHVYWYRQLPEEGLKFMVYLQKENIIDESGMPKERFSAEFPKEGPSILRIQQVVRGDSAAYFCASSARDRGTSEGIQYFGPGTRLLVL.

This clonotype has a count of ten or more. This CDR3 reads CASSVGQGADEQYF. CDR3 coding DNA: TGTGCCAGCAGTGTGGGACAGGGGGCCGACGAGCAGTACTTC. V usage is TRBV2 and J usage is TRBJ2-7; TRBD1 agrees at 12 bases. Germline trimming cut 4 bases from V and 5 bases from J; bases unmatched to any gene: 3. CDR1 and CDR2 (germline): SNHLY, FYNNEI. CDR3 length equals 14 residues.

In its sample, this clonotype was seen many times. The chain uses TRBV30 and TRBJ2-7, with D unresolved. V dropped 2 bases and J dropped 6 bases, with 5 bases sitting between them. CDR1 and CDR2 (germline): GTSNPN, SVGIG (reference sequence). CDR3 length: 10 residues. The CDR3: CAWSITEQYF. In DNA form, the CDR3 reads TGTGCCTGGAGTATTACCGAGCAGTACTTC.

This clonotype has ten or more counts. This chain connects TRBV2 to TRBJ1-1; 7 bases agree with TRBD1. The CDR3 runs to 16 residues. Per the germline V gene, CDR1 is SNHLY and CDR2 is FYNNEI. The V and J ends lost 4 bases and 0 bases, in that order; junction bases with no gene match: 8. Here the CDR3 DNA reads TGTGCCAGCAGTGTTACAGGGGCCCCCATGAACACTGAAGCTTTCTTT. It encodes CASSVTGAPMNTEAFF.

The chain links TRBV19 to TRBJ2-2; perhaps D is TRBD1 or TRBD2 (5 bases each). V lost 8 bases, J lost 10 bases, and 11 bases lay in between. CDR1 and CDR2 from the germline V gene are LNHDA and SQIVND (reference sequence). There are 11 residues in the CDR3. This CDR3 reads CASSGAEELFF. Here the CDR3 DNA reads TGTGCCAGTTCCGGGGCCGAGGAGCTGTTTTTT.

V gene TRBV14 combines with J gene TRBJ2-7; no reliable D call. In germline, CDR1 is SGHDN, CDR2 FVKESK. Trimming pared 2 bases from V and 6 bases from J, leaving 5 bases between. The CDR3 covers 11 residues. The CDR3 sequence: CASSQQVEQYF. DNA of the CDR3: TGTGCCAGCAGCCAACAGGTCGAGCAGTACTTC.

This clonotype has only a few counts. The chain couples TRBV6-1 to TRBJ1-1; possible D gene TRBD1, 5 bases. Germline values: CDR1 MNHNS, CDR2 SASEGT. The ends were cut back, 7 bases at V and 3 bases at J, with 18 bases in the middle. The CDR3 sequence is 15 residues long. The chain's CDR3 is CASIRNGGVYTEAFF. The CDR3 DNA is TGTGCCAGCATTCGAAACGGGGGGGTGTACACTGAAGCTTTCTTT.

This clonotype was observed at least ten times. V and J are TRBV4-1 and TRBJ2-4; D might be TRBD1 (5 bases). The CDR3 has 17 residues. The germline CDR1 and CDR2 sequences are MGHRA and YSYEKL. V was clipped by 0 bases and J by 2 bases, with 14 bases between them. DNA of the CDR3: TGCGCCAGCAGCCAAGATCAAGCAGGGTATTCCAAAAACATTCAGTACTTC. Translation gives CASSQDQAGYSKNIQYF.

The table lists this clonotype with many counts. The rearrangement links TRBV3-1 to TRBJ1-1, with unresolved D. V gave up 0 bases and J gave up 6 bases, with 8 bases separating them. CDR3 length: 13 amino acids. Germline V gene sequence: CDR1 LGHDT, CDR2 YNNKEL (reference sequence). This CDR3 is CASSQDRGAEAFF. CDR3 sequence (DNA): TGTGCCAGCAGCCAAGATCGTGGCGCTGAAGCTTTCTTT. Full variable domain (outside the CDR3, taken from reference TRBV3-1 and TRBJ1-1): DTAVSQTPKYLVTQMGNDKSIKCEQNLGHDTMYWYKQDSKKFLKIMFSYNNKELIINETVPNRFSPKSPDKAHLNLHINSLELGDSAVYFCASSQDRGAEAFFGQGTRLTVV.

This sequence joins TRBV28 and TRBJ2-7; no firm D call. Trimming pared 3 bases from V and 5 bases from J, leaving 11 bases between. This CDR3 is built from 13 residues. Germline V gene sequence: CDR1 MDHEN, CDR2 SYDVKM. In DNA form, the CDR3 reads TGTGCCAGCAGTTTGGCCGGTTCCCACGAGCAGTACTTC. Encoded protein: CASSLAGSHEQYF.